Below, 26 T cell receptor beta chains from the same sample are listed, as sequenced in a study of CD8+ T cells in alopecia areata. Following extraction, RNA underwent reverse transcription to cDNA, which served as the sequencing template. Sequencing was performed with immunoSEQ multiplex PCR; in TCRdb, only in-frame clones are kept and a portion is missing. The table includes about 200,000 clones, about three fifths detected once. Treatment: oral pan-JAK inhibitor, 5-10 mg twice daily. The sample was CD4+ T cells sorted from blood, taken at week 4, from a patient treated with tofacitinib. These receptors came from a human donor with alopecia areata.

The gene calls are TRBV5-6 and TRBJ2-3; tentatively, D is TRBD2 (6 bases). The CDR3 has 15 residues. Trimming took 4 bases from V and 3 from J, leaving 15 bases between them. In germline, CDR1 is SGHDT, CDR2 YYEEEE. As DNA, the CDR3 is TGTGCCAGCAGCCGCCTGTCAGGAGGGACAGATACGCAGTATTTT. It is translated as CASSRLSGGTDTQYF.

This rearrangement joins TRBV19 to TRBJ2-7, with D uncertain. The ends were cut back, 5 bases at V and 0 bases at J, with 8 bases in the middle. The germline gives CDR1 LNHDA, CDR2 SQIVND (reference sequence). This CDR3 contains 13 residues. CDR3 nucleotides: TGTGCCAGTAGTGGGGTGAACTCCTACGAGCAGTACTTC. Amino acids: CASSGVNSYEQYF.

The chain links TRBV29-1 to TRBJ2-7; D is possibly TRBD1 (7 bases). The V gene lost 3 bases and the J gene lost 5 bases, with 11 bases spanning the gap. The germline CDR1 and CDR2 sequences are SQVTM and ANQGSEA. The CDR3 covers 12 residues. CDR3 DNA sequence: TGCAGCGTTGACAGGGGGGTCCACGAGCAGTACTTC. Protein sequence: CSVDRGVHEQYF.

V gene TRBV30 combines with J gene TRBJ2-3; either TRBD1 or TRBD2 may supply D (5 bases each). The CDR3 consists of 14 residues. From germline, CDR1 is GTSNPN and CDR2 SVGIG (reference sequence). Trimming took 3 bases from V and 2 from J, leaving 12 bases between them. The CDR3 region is CAWRTRGYTDTQYF. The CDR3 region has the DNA TGTGCCTGGAGGACGAGGGGATACACAGATACGCAGTATTTT. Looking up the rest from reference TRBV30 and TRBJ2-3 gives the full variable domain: SQTIHQWPATLVQPVGSPLSLECTVEGTSNPNLYWYRQAAGRGLQLLFYSVGIGQISSEVPQNLSASRPQDRQFILSSKKLLLSDSGFYLCAWRTRGYTDTQYFGPGTRLTVL.

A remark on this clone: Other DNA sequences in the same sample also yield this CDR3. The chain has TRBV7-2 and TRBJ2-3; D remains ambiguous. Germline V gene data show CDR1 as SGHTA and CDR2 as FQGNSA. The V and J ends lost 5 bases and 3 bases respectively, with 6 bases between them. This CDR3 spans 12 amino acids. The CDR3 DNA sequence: TGTGCCAGCAGCCCTTCGACAGATACGCAGTATTTT. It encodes CASSPSTDTQYF.

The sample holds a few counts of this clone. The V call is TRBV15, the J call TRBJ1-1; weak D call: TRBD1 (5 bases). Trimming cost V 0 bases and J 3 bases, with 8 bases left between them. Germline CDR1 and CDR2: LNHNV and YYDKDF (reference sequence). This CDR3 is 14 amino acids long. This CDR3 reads CATSREVGDTEAFF. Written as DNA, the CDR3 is TGTGCCACCAGCAGAGAGGTGGGGGACACTGAAGCTTTCTTT.

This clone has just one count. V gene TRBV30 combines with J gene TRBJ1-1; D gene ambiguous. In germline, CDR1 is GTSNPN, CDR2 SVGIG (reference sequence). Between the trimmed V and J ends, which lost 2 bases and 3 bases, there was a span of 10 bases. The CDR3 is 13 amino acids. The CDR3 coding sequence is TGTGCCTGGAGTTTCCGGGCAGACACTGAAGCTTTCTTT. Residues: CAWSFRADTEAFF.

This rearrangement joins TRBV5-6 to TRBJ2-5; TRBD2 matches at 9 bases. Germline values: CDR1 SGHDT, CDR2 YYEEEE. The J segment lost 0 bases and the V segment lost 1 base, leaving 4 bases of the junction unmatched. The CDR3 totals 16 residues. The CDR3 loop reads CASSLILAGYQETQYF. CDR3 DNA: TGTGCCAGCAGCTTGATCCTAGCGGGATACCAAGAGACCCAGTACTTC.

The CDR3 DNA reads as TGCGCCAGCAGCCTACACAGGGGCGCCTACGAGCAGTACTTC. As protein: CASSLHRGAYEQYF. The genes are TRBV4-3 and TRBJ2-7; 7 bases agree with TRBD1. V dropped 4 bases and J dropped 2; count of bases not matched to a gene: 5. The CDR3 is made up of 14 amino acids. Germline CDR1 LGHNA, CDR2 YSLEER.

The CDR3 region has the DNA TGCAGCGTTGGGACAGCCTCTGGAAACACCATATATTTT. Amino acids: CSVGTASGNTIYF. The chain recombines TRBV29-1 with TRBJ1-3, with a weak D call TRBD1 (6 bases). The CDR3 is 13 amino acids. Trimming cost V 4 bases and J 0 bases, with 7 bases left between them. The germline CDR1 and CDR2 sequences are SQVTM and ANQGSEA.

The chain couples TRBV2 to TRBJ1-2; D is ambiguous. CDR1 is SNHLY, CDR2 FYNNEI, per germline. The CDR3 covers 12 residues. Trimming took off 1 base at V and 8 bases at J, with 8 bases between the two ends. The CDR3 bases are TGTGCCAGCAGTGAAGGTCCCACCGGCTACACCTTC. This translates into CASSEGPTGYTF.

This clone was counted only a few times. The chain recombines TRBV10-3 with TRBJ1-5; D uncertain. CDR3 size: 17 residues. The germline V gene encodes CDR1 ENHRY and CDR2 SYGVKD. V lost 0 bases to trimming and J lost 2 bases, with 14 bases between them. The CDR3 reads CAISESKGPGGNQPQHF. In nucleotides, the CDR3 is TGTGCCATCAGTGAGTCTAAGGGCCCGGGAGGCAATCAGCCCCAGCATTTT.

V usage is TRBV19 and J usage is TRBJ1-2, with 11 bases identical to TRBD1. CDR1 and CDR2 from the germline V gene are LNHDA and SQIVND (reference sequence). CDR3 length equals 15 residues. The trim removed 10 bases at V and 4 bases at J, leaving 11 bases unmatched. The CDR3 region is CATDPLGTGGYGYTF. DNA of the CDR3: TGTGCCACCGACCCCCTCGGGACAGGGGGCTATGGCTACACCTTC.

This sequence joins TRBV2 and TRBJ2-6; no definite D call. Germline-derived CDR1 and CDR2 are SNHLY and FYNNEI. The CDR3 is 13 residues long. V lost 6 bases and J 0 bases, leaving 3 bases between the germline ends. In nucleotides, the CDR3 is TGTGCCAGCAGGGTCTCTGGGGCCAACGTCCTGACTTTC. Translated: CASRVSGANVLTF.

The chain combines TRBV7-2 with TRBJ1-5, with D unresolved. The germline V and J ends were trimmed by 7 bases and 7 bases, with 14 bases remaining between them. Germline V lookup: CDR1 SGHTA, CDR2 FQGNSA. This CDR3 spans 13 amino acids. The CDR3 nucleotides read TGTGCCAGCACCCCGACTATGGGCCAGCCCCAGCATTTT. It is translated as CASTPTMGQPQHF.

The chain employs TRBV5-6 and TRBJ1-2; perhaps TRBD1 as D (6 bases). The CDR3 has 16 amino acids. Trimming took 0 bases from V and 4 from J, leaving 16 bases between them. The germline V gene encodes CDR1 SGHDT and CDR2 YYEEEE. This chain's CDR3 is CASSLGLSDRSYGYTF. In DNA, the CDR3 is TGTGCCAGCAGCTTGGGGCTCTCGGACAGAAGCTATGGCTACACCTTC. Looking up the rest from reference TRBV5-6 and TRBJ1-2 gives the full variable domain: DAGVTQSPTHLIKTRGQQVTLRCSPKSGHDTVSWYQQALGQGPQFIFQYYEEEERQRGNFPDRFSGHQFPNYSSELNVNALLLGDSALYLCASSLGLSDRSYGYTFGSGTRLTVV.

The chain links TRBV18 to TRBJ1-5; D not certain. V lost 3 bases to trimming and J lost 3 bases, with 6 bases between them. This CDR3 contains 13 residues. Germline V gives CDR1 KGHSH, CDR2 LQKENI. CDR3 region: CASSPTDNQPQHF. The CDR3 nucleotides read TGTGCCAGCTCACCTACAGACAATCAGCCCCAGCATTTT.

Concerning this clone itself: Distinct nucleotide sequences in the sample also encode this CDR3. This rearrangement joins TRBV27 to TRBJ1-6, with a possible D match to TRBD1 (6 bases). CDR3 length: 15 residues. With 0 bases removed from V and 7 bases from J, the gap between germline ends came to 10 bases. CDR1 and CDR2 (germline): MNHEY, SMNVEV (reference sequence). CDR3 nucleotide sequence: TGTGCCAGCAGTTTATCGGAACAGGGCAATTCACCCCTCCACTTT. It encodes CASSLSEQGNSPLHF.

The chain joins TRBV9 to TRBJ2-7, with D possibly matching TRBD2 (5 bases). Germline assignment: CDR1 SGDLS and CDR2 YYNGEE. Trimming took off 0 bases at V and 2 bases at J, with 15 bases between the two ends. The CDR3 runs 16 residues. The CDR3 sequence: CASSVGSGLVTYEQYF. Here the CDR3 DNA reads TGTGCCAGCAGCGTAGGGTCGGGGTTAGTCACCTACGAGCAGTACTTC.

Here the CDR3 reads CASSSPGTGAETQYF. The DNA of the CDR3 is TGTGCCAGCAGTTCCCCAGGGACAGGGGCGGAGACCCAGTACTTC. V gene TRBV28 combines with J gene TRBJ2-5; 10 nucleotides align to TRBD1. V was pared by 4 bases and J by 5 bases, with 7 bases of the junction left unmatched. Germline V CDR1 and CDR2: MDHEN, SYDVKM. CDR3 length: 15 residues.

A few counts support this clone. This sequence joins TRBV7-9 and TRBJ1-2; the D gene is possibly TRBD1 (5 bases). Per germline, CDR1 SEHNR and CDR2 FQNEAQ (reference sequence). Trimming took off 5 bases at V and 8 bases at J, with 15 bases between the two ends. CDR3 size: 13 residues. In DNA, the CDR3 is TGTGCCAGCAGCCCGAGGGGCAGGGCGGGCTACACCTTC. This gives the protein CASSPRGRAGYTF.

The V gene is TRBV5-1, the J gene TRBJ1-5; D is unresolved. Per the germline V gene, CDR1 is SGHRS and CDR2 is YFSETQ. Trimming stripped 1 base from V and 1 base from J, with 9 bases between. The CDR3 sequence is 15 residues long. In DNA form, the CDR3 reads TGCGCCAGCAGCTTGAGTGCGGGCAGCAATCAGCCCCAGCATTTT. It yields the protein CASSLSAGSNQPQHF.

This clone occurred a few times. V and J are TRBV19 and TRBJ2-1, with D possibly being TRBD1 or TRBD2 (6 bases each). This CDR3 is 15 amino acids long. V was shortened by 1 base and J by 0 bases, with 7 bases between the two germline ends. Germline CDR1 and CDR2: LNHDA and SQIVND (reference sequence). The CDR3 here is CASSIAGASYNEQFF. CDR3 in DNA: TGTGCCAGTAGTATAGCGGGGGCCTCCTACAATGAGCAGTTCTTC.

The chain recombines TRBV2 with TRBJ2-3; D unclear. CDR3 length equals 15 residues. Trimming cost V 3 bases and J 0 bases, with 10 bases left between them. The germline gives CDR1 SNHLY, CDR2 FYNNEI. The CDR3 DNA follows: TGTGCCAGCAGTGATGGCGCTCCTAGCACAGATACGCAGTATTTT. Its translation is CASSDGAPSTDTQYF.

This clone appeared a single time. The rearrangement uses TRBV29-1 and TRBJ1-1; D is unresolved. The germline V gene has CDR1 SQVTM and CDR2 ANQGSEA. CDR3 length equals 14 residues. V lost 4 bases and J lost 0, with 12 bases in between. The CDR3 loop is CSVAYKILNTEAFF. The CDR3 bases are TGCAGCGTTGCCTACAAGATTTTGAACACTGAAGCTTTCTTT.

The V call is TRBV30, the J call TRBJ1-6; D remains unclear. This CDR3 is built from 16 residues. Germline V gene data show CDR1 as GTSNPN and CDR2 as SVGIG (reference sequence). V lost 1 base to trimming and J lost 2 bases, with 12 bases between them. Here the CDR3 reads CAWSAGGPTYNSPLHF. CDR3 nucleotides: TGTGCCTGGAGTGCCGGAGGACCTACCTATAATTCACCCCTCCACTTT.